This T cell receptor beta chain was sequenced in a study of OX40 agonist ivuxolimab in advanced cancers. Study-wide context: Recorded diagnoses for dose-escalation patients were hepatocellular carcinoma, melanoma, renal cell or head and neck cancer.

CDR3 length: 12 residues. Trimming removed 3 bases from V and 5 bases from J; junction bases left unmatched: 0. Germline V CDR1 and CDR2: LNHDA, SQIVND (reference sequence). This clone appeared once. The table came from immunoSEQ multiplex PCR; TCRdb's copy has only in-frame clones and leaves some out. Seen here are 70,000 to 85,000 clones, 90% to 95% observed once, and the top ten hold 11%. The sequence was obtained from an adult with an advanced solid tumor such as melanoma, head and neck, liver or kidney cancer. Sequencing was performed on CD4+ or CD8+ T cells sorted from blood, taken in a trial of the OX40 agonist ivuxolimab. The chain uses TRBV19 and TRBJ2-5; 7 nucleotides agree with TRBD2. The CDR3 DNA is TGTGCCAGTAGTATCGGGGGGGAGACCCAGTACTTC. It is translated as CASSIGGETQYF.